This T cell receptor beta chain was captured by sequencing in a study of human T cells and chemical hapten exposure. This clonotype was recorded at least ten times. Time point in this sample: patch test 1, 2 weeks after DPC sensitization. Treatment defined: therapeutic diphenylcyclopropenone sensitization with weekly scalp DPC. The CDR3 is 18 amino acids. Germline-derived CDR1 and CDR2 are SGHVS and FNYEAQ. The junction had 20 bases not matched to a gene; V was cut back by 5 bases and J by 4 bases. One entry per CDR3 protein, called by TCRdb with MiXCR from the RACE reads. The sample shows under 150,000 distinct CDR3 sequences, 9.5% to 13% of them seen only once.

The receptor was derived from a woman between 50 and 59 years old with alopecia areata. Some clones in this sample may be carry-over from other donors' samples. This chain connects TRBV7-6 to TRBJ2-7; 7 positions agree with TRBD2. The source was whole blood, collected in connection with sensitization to the hapten diphenylcyclopropenone (DPC). The CDR3 loop reads CASSTTPGRAGVRYEQYF. As DNA, the CDR3 is TGTGCCAGCAGCACCACCCCCGGACGGGCGGGAGTTCGGTACGAGCAGTACTTC.